A single sample gave rise to the 20 T cell receptor beta chains below, sequenced in a study of early T cells in non-severe SARS-CoV-2 infection. TCRdb ran MiXCR on the 5' RACE reads and lists one entry per CDR3 protein. Of some 22,000 distinct CDR3 sequences in the sample, 4% were seen once. Source material: whole blood. Receptor source: an adult who was a healthcare worker with PCR-confirmed SARS-CoV-2 infection or an uninfected control (not recorded which).

This clonotype was detected a few times. The chain carries TRBV19 and TRBJ2-3; weak D call: TRBD1 (5 bases). Germline lookup yields CDR1 LNHDA and CDR2 SQIVND (reference sequence). Trimming stripped 9 bases from V and 6 bases from J, with 10 bases between. The CDR3 length is 11 residues. The CDR3 sequence is CASNAGDTQYF. The CDR3 coding sequence is TGTGCCAGCAATGCAGGGGATACGCAGTATTTT.

This clonotype was observed many times. The V call is TRBV12-3 or TRBV12-4, the J call TRBJ1-5, with D possibly matching TRBD1 (5 bases). The CDR3 extends over 14 amino acids. V was clipped by 5 bases and J by 6 bases, with 14 bases between them. The CDR3 protein is CASSLGWGPQPQHF. DNA for the CDR3: TGTGCCAGCAGTCTGGGCTGGGGCCCTCAGCCCCAGCATTTT.

This clonotype was seen more than once but under ten times. The gene calls are TRBV11-2 and TRBJ1-2, with D unclear. This CDR3 is built from 12 residues. Germline assignment: CDR1 SGHAT and CDR2 FQNNGV. The V end was cut by 4 bases, the J end by 4 bases, with 7 bases between. The CDR3 coding sequence is TGTGCCAGCAGCTCCAATACCTATGGCTACACCTTC. It specifies CASSSNTYGYTF.

In this sample, this clonotype turned up many times. With a much larger clone just one base away, this may be a read error. The chain is built from TRBV20-1 and TRBJ2-7, with 7 bases identical to TRBD2. Germline V gene lookup returns CDR1 DFQATT and CDR2 SNEGSKA (reference sequence). The CDR3 consists of 15 residues. The CDR3, as DNA: TGCAGTGCTAGAGATCCTGGGAGGGTCTCCTACAAGCAGTACTTC. It translates to CSARDPGRVSYKQYF.

Relative to its sample, this clonotype is medium-sized (0.01 to 0.1%). This chain uses TRBV19 with TRBJ2-7, with 7 positions matching TRBD2. The CDR3 consists of 13 residues. V shed 9 bases and J 5 bases; nucleotides not matched to a gene: 10. The germline gives CDR1 LNHDA, CDR2 SQIVND (reference sequence). The DNA for the CDR3 is TGTGCCAGCCCTGGGAGGGCCGGGGACGAGCAGTACTTC. Translating gives CASPGRAGDEQYF.

This clonotype was seen repeatedly, ten times or more. The chain couples TRBV10-3 to TRBJ2-3, with 11 nucleotides matching TRBD2. The junction had 7 bases not matched to a gene; V was cut back by 3 bases and J by 5 bases. In germline, CDR1 is ENHRY, CDR2 SYGVKD. This CDR3 is 16 amino acids long. CDR3 in amino acids: CAISDPGTSGGDTQYF. The CDR3 DNA reads as TGTGCCATCAGTGATCCCGGGACTAGCGGAGGAGATACGCAGTATTTT.

This clonotype has just a few counts. The chain uses TRBV15 and TRBJ2-1, with TRBD1 matching over 8 bases. The V and J ends lost 3 bases and 6 bases, in that order; junction bases with no gene match: 4. CDR1 LNHNV and CDR2 YYDKDF come from the germline V gene (reference sequence). The CDR3 totals 14 residues. DNA for the CDR3: TGTGCCACCAGCAGGGGCGGGACAGGCAATGAGCAGTTCTTC. Its translation is CATSRGGTGNEQFF.

This clonotype was counted many times. The rearrangement links TRBV3-1 to TRBJ1-2, with 7 positions matching TRBD1. The CDR3 extends over 15 amino acids. V shed 0 bases, J shed 8 bases, and the junction held 9 bases outside the gene matches. Germline CDR1 reads LGHDT; CDR2 reads YNNKEL (reference sequence). The CDR3 coding sequence is TGTGCCAGCAGCCAAGAGTCCGGACAGGCTGCCGGCTACACCTTC. Amino acids: CASSQESGQAAGYTF.

This clonotype was counted many times. This chain links TRBV30 with TRBJ2-3; 12 bases map to TRBD2. Trimming at V came to 3 bases and at J to 4 bases, leaving 17 bases not matched to a gene. Germline V gene lookup returns CDR1 GTSNPN and CDR2 SVGIG (reference sequence). The CDR3 has 19 residues. CDR3 sequence (DNA): TGTGCCTGGAGAAAGTGGGCTAGCGGGGGGGCCCCTAACGCAGATACGCAGTATTTT. It is translated as CAWRKWASGGAPNADTQYF.

In its sample, this clonotype was seen a few times. The chain has TRBV6-2 or TRBV6-3 and TRBJ2-3; 10 nucleotides align to TRBD2. After removal of 4 bases from V and 6 bases from J, the junction contained 10 bases not matched to a gene. CDR3 length equals 16 residues. Germline V gene sequence: CDR1 MNHEY, CDR2 SVGEGT. The CDR3 nucleotides read TGTGCCAGCAGTTGGACTAGCGGTCCAGCGGGGGATACGCAGTATTTT. Translation: CASSWTSGPAGDTQYF.

This clonotype appeared many times. CDR3 coding DNA: TGTGCCAGCAGCCCCCCCACCGTAGAGACCCAGTACTTC. Translated, it gives CASSPPTVETQYF. The chain joins TRBV11-2 to TRBJ2-5; D unclear. The germline V gene has CDR1 SGHAT and CDR2 FQNNGV. The CDR3 is made up of 13 amino acids. The ends were cut back, 5 bases at V and 4 bases at J, with 11 bases in the middle. Looking up the rest from reference TRBV11-2 and TRBJ2-5 gives the full variable domain: EAGVAQSPRYKIIEKRQSVAFWCNPISGHATLYWYQQILGQGPKLLIQFQNNGVVDDSQLPKDRFSAERLKGVDSTLKIQPAKLEDSAVYLCASSPPTVETQYFGPGTRLLVL.

This clonotype was observed many times. The chain joins TRBV11-2 to TRBJ2-5; the D gene is possibly TRBD1 (5 bases). CDR1 and CDR2 from the germline V gene are SGHAT and FQNNGV. The V end lost 5 bases, the J end lost 1 base, and 14 bases lay between the germline ends. The CDR3 sequence is 15 residues long. CDR3 sequence: CASSLRQKFQETQYF. CDR3 in DNA: TGTGCCAGCAGCCTCCGACAGAAGTTCCAAGAGACCCAGTACTTC.

At least ten counts were recorded for this clonotype. This chain joins TRBV3-1 and TRBJ2-5; D unresolved. Germline V gives CDR1 LGHDT, CDR2 YNNKEL (reference sequence). The V end was cut by 0 bases, the J end by 5 bases, with 10 bases between. CDR3 length equals 14 residues. Here the CDR3 reads CASSQEGYQETQYF. The CDR3 DNA reads TGTGCCAGCAGCCAAGAGGGCTATCAGGAGACCCAGTACTTC.

This clonotype is medium-sized (0.01 to 0.1%) in the sample. The rearrangement uses TRBV7-6 and TRBJ1-6; D remains unclear. Germline V gene lookup returns CDR1 SGHVS and CDR2 FNYEAQ. This CDR3 contains 14 residues. Trimming stripped 1 base from V and 4 bases from J, with 5 bases between. CDR3 in amino acids: CASSLVSYNSPLHF. For the CDR3, the DNA is TGTGCCAGCAGCTTAGTCAGTTATAATTCACCCCTCCACTTT.

The V gene is TRBV2, the J gene TRBJ2-7; 10 positions match TRBD1. The CDR3 consists of 13 residues. Germline values: CDR1 SNHLY, CDR2 FYNNEI. Trimming removed 6 bases from V and 5 bases from J; junction bases left unmatched: 4. The CDR3 sequence is CASSWDRGDEQYF. The CDR3, as DNA: TGTGCCAGCAGCTGGGACAGGGGTGACGAGCAGTACTTC.

This clonotype was detected many times. The V and J genes are TRBV7-8 and TRBJ1-5; D gene ambiguous. The germline CDR1 and CDR2 sequences are SGHVS and FQNEAQ. The CDR3 has 15 residues. V was cut by 2 bases and J by 7 bases, with 15 bases left in between. The CDR3 here is CASSLNRLGDQPQHF. The CDR3 coding sequence is TGTGCCAGCAGCTTAAACCGCTTGGGCGACCAGCCCCAGCATTTT.

This clonotype came up many times. The chain links TRBV28 to TRBJ2-7; unclear D gene. CDR1 is MDHEN and CDR2 is SYDVKM in the germline V gene. The CDR3 runs 11 residues. Trimming removed 1 base at V and 7 bases at J, with 5 bases between. CDR3 residues: CASSLSDEQYF. The CDR3 region has the DNA TGTGCCAGCAGTTTATCGGATGAGCAGTACTTC.

The table lists this clonotype with many counts. The rearrangement joins TRBV7-8 to TRBJ1-6; D is possibly TRBD1 (5 bases). The germline V gene encodes CDR1 SGHVS and CDR2 FQNEAQ. The ends were cut back, 4 bases at V and 0 bases at J, with 7 bases in the middle. The CDR3 sequence is 15 residues long. DNA of the CDR3: TGTGCCAGCAGCTGGGGGAACTCCTATAATTCACCCCTCCACTTT. Its translation is CASSWGNSYNSPLHF.

This clonotype was counted ten times or more. V and J are TRBV9 and TRBJ2-3; D possibly uses TRBD1 or TRBD2 (6 bases each). Trimming shortened V by 5 bases and J by 4 bases, and 20 bases separated the two germline ends. This CDR3 is built from 16 residues. Germline CDR1 reads SGDLS; CDR2 reads YYNGEE. CDR3 residues: CASRPRDTRGADTQYF. The CDR3, as DNA: TGTGCCAGCAGACCCCGGGACACTAGGGGGGCAGATACGCAGTATTTT. The entire variable domain, with the rest obtained from reference TRBV9 and TRBJ2-3, is as follows: DSGVTQTPKHLITATGQRVTLRCSPRSGDLSVYWYQQSLDQGLQFLIQYYNGEERAKGNILERFSAQQFPDLHSELNLSSLELGDSALYFCASRPRDTRGADTQYFGPGTRLTVL.

This clonotype was observed a few times. The chain couples TRBV6-6 to TRBJ2-1; 8 bases are a match to TRBD2. Germline V gives CDR1 MNHNY, CDR2 SVGAGI (reference sequence). With 4 bases clipped from V and 8 bases from J, the junction kept 13 bases outside the gene matches. This CDR3 spans 16 amino acids. The CDR3 nucleotides are TGTGCCAGCAGTTGGTCTGCGGGGGGCCGGGAGGATGAGCAGTTCTTC. Protein: CASSWSAGGREDEQFF.